Included here is one TCR beta chain sequence, with context. TCRdb redid the calling of the reads with MiXCR, one entry per CDR3 protein. The top ten clones hold roughly an eighth of a sample with approximately 500,000 distinct CDR3 sequences, approximately 25% of them seen once. The sample comes from a study of T cell repertoires in cytomegalovirus infection. Germline-derived CDR1 and CDR2 are SGHDN and FVKESK. The CDR3 has 14 amino acids. V lost 4 bases and J lost 6; bases outside the gene matches: 3. The specimen sequenced was PBMCs. The receptor's source is a human donor in good health (CMV status not recorded). Some clones in this sample may be carry-over from other donors' samples. The chain joins TRBV14 to TRBJ2-2; 9 bases are shared with TRBD2. The CDR3 region is CASSPRTSAGELFF. Here the CDR3 DNA reads TGTGCCAGCAGCCCCCGGACTAGCGCCGGGGAGCTGTTTTTT.